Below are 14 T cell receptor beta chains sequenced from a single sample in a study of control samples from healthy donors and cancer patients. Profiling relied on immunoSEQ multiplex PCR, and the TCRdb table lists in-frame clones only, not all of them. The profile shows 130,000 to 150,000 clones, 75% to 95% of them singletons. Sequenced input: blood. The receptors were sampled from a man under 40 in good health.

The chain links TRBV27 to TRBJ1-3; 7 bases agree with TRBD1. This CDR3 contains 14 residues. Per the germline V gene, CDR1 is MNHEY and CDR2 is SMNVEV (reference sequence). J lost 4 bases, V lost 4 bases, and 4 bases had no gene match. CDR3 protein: CASSSTGLGNTIYF. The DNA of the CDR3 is TGTGCCAGCAGTTCGACAGGGCTAGGAAACACCATATATTTT.

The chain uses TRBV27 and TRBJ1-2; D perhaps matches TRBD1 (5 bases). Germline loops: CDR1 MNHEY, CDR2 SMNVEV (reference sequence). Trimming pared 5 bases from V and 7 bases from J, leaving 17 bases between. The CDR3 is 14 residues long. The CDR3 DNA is TGTGCCAGCAGTCCCCGTGGGGCGGCCGGTGGCTACACCTTC. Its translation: CASSPRGAAGGYTF.

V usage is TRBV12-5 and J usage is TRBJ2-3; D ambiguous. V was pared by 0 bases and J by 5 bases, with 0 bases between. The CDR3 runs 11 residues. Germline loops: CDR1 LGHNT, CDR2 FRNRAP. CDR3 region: CASGLVDTQYF. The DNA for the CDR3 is TGTGCTAGTGGTTTGGTAGATACGCAGTATTTT.

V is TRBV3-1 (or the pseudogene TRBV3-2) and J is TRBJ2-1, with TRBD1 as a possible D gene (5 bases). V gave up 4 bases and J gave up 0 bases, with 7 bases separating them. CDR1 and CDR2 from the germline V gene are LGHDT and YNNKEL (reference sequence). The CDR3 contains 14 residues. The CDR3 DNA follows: TGTGCCAGCAGCCGACAGAGCTCCTACAATGAGCAGTTCTTC. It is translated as CASSRQSSYNEQFF.

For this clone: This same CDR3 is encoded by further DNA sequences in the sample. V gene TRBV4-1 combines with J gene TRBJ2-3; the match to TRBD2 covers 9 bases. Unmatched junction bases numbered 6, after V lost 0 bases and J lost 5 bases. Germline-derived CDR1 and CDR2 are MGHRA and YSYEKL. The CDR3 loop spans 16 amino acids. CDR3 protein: CASSQDPAGGLDTQYF. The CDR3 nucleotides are TGCGCCAGCAGCCAAGATCCGGCGGGGGGGCTAGATACGCAGTATTTT.

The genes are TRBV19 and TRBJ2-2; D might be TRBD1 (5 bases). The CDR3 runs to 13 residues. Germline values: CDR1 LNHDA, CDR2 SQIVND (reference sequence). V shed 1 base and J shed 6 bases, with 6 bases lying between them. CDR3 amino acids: CASSIGGAGELFF. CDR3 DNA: TGTGCCAGTAGTATAGGGGGCGCCGGGGAGCTGTTTTTT.

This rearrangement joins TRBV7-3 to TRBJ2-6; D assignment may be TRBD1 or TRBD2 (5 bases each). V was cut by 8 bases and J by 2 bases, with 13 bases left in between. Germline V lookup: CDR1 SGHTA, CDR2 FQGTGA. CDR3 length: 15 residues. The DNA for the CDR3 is TGTGCCAGCGCGGCGCAGGGAGCTGGGGCCAACGTCCTGACTTTC. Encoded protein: CASAAQGAGANVLTF. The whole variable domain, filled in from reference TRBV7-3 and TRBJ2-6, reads GAGVSQTPSNKVTEKGKYVELRCDPISGHTALYWYRQSLGQGPEFLIYFQGTGAADDSGLPNDRFFAVRPEGSVSTLKIQRTERGDSAVYLCASAAQGAGANVLTFGAGSRLTVL.

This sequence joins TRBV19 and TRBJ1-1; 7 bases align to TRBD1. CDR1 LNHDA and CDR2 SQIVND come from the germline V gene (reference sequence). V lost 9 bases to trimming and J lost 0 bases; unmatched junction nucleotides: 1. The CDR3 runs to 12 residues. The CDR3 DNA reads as TGTGCCAGCGGACAGGTGAACACTGAAGCTTTCTTT. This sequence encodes CASGQVNTEAFF.

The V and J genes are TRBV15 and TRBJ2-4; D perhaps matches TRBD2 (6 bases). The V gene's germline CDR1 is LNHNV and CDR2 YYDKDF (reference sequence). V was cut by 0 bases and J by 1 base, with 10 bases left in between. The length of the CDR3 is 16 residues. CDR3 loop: CATSREEGRAKNIQYF. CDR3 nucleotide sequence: TGTGCCACCAGCAGAGAGGAGGGTAGGGCCAAAAACATTCAGTACTTC.

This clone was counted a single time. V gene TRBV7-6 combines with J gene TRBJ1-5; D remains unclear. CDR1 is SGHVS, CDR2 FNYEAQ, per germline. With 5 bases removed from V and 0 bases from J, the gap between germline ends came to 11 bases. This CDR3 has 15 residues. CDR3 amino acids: CASSPSRYSNQPQHF. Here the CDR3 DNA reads TGTGCCAGCAGCCCGTCTAGGTATAGCAATCAGCCCCAGCATTTT.

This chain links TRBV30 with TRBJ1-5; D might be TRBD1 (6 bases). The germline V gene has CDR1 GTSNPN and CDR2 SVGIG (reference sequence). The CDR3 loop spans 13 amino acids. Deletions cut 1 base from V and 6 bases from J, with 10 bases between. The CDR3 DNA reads TGTGCCTGGAGTGATCAGGGGAGTCAGCCCCAGCATTTT. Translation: CAWSDQGSQPQHF.

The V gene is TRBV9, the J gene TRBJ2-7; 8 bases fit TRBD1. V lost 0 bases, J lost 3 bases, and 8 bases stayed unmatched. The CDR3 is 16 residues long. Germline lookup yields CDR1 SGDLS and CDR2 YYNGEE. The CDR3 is CASSVARTGPYYEQYF. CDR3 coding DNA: TGTGCCAGCAGCGTAGCTCGGACAGGGCCCTACTACGAGCAGTACTTC.

This CDR3 reads CASSLELGTVYGYTF. In DNA, the CDR3 is TGTGCCAGCAGTTTAGAATTGGGGACAGTCTATGGCTACACCTTC. The V and J genes are TRBV28 and TRBJ1-2, with 7 bases matching TRBD1. CDR1 is MDHEN and CDR2 is SYDVKM in the germline V gene. This CDR3 is built from 15 residues. V was pared by 2 bases and J by 4 bases, with 7 bases of the junction left unmatched.

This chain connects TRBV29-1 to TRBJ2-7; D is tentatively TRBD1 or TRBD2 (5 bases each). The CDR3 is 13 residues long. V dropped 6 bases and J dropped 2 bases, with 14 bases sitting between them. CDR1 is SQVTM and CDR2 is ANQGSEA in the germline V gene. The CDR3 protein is CSVSGTNTYEQYF. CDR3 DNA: TGCAGCGTCTCCGGGACGAATACCTACGAGCAGTACTTC.